These 17 T cell receptor beta chains share one sample of origin, sequenced in a study of early T cells in non-severe SARS-CoV-2 infection. TCRdb processed the 5' RACE reads anew with MiXCR; each CDR3 protein has one entry. Here the sample spans approximately 70,000 distinct CDR3 sequences, around 12% being singletons. The specimen comprised whole blood, sampled at baseline. These TCRs come from an adult who was a healthcare worker with PCR-confirmed SARS-CoV-2 infection or an uninfected control (not recorded which). The donor label of this sample is uncertain.

This clonotype was counted between two and nine times. The rearrangement uses TRBV6-5 and TRBJ2-1; D is ambiguous. CDR3 length: 13 residues. The V end was cut by 0 bases, the J end by 4 bases, with 4 bases between. CDR1 MNHEY and CDR2 SVGAGI come from the germline V gene. In DNA, the CDR3 is TGTGCCAGCAGTTACTCGGGGTACAATGAGCAGTTCTTC. Translation: CASSYSGYNEQFF.

This clonotype was recorded at least ten times. V usage is TRBV6-6 and J usage is TRBJ2-1, with TRBD2 matching 8 bases. J lost 9 bases, V lost 5 bases, and 9 bases had no gene match. Germline V CDR1 and CDR2: MNHNY, SVGAGI (reference sequence). The CDR3 contains 14 residues. This CDR3 reads CASSKPSGLTEQFF. The CDR3 nucleotides read TGTGCCAGCAGTAAACCTAGCGGGTTAACTGAGCAGTTCTTC.

This clonotype was detected many times. The chain has TRBV2 and TRBJ2-1, with D tentatively TRBD2 (5 bases). The CDR3 is made up of 14 amino acids. CDR1 and CDR2 (germline): SNHLY, FYNNEI. Trimming removed 3 bases from V and 4 bases from J, with 10 bases in between. Here the CDR3 DNA reads TGTGCCAGCAGTGAGAGGGAAACTTACAATGAGCAGTTCTTC. Translating it yields CASSERETYNEQFF.

The chain carries TRBV2 and TRBJ1-1, with D possibly being TRBD1 (5 bases). The CDR3 contains 14 residues. The germline V and J ends were trimmed by 6 bases and 1 base, with 12 bases remaining between them. CDR1 is SNHLY and CDR2 is FYNNEI in the germline V gene. DNA of the CDR3: TGTGCCAGCAGAAGGGACCTTTGGAACACTGAAGCTTTCTTT. Residues: CASRRDLWNTEAFF.

The chain joins TRBV7-8 to TRBJ2-1; TRBD2 is a possible D gene (6 bases). V shed 1 base and J shed 10 bases, with 14 bases lying between them. The CDR3 has 14 residues. CDR1 is SGHVS and CDR2 is FQNEAQ in the germline V gene. For the CDR3, the DNA is TGTGCCAGCAGCTTAGGAGGGTTGCGGGAAGAGCAGTTCTTC. Translation gives CASSLGGLREEQFF.

The table lists this clonotype with many counts. The J gene is TRBJ1-2, the V gene TRBV11-2; D is unresolved. Germline assignment: CDR1 SGHAT and CDR2 FQNNGV. CDR3 length: 13 residues. Trimming shortened V by 2 bases and J by 6 bases, and 10 bases separated the two germline ends. CDR3 bases: TGTGCCAGCAGCTTAAACTTTGAGGATGGCTACACCTTC. The encoded protein is CASSLNFEDGYTF.

In its sample, this clonotype was seen many times. V and J are TRBV19 and TRBJ1-6; TRBD1 agrees at 10 bases. V was clipped by 0 bases and J by 9 bases; unmatched bases: 11. The germline V gene has CDR1 LNHDA and CDR2 SQIVND (reference sequence). The CDR3 is 18 residues long. The CDR3 here is CASSIEVRRGQGSSPLHF. In DNA, the CDR3 is TGTGCCAGTAGTATAGAGGTACGGCGGGGACAGGGGTCTTCACCCCTCCACTTT.

The DNA of the CDR3 is TGTGCCAGCCATTCGGGACCGACTGAAGCTTTCTTT. Amino acids: CASHSGPTEAFF. The chain links TRBV28 to TRBJ1-1; the D gene is possibly TRBD1 (5 bases). This CDR3 comprises 12 residues. Germline V lookup: CDR1 MDHEN, CDR2 SYDVKM. Trimming pared 8 bases from V and 5 bases from J, leaving 12 bases between.

At least ten counts were recorded for this clonotype. The chain has TRBV5-5 and TRBJ2-7; D is possibly TRBD1 or TRBD2 (6 bases each). CDR1 and CDR2 from the germline V gene are SGHKS and YYEKEE (reference sequence). V was shortened by 4 bases and J by 4 bases, with 21 bases between the two germline ends. CDR3 length: 16 amino acids. For the CDR3, the DNA is TGTGCCAGCAGCCGTCTCTTAGGGGGAGGTGTGTACGAGCAGTACTTC. It is translated as CASSRLLGGGVYEQYF. The full variable domain, completed using reference TRBV5-5 and TRBJ2-7, is DAGVTQSPTHLIKTRGQQVTLRCSPISGHKSVSWYQQVLGQGPQFIFQYYEKEERGRGNFPDRFSARQFPNYSSELNVNALLLGDSALYLCASSRLLGGGVYEQYFGPGTRLTVT.

This clonotype was picked up many times. This chain links TRBV7-2 with TRBJ2-5; D unresolved. The CDR3 consists of 15 residues. V lost 2 bases, J lost 2 bases, and 12 bases lay in between. Germline CDR1 SGHTA, CDR2 FQGNSA. CDR3 residues: CASSLSLLGQETQYF. CDR3 bases: TGTGCCAGCAGCTTATCCCTACTGGGTCAAGAGACCCAGTACTTC.

This clonotype was seen at least ten times. The chain joins TRBV7-9 to TRBJ2-3; D assignment may be TRBD1 or TRBD2 (5 bases each). Germline assignment: CDR1 SEHNR and CDR2 FQNEAQ (reference sequence). V was cut by 3 bases and J by 2 bases, with 12 bases left in between. The length of the CDR3 is 15 residues. The CDR3 region has the DNA TGTGCCAGCAGCTTCGGGGACGGGCCCACAGATACGCAGTATTTT. Translating it yields CASSFGDGPTDTQYF.

This clonotype was observed a handful of times. The rearrangement joins TRBV7-3 to TRBJ1-6; TRBD1 is a possible D gene (5 bases). V gave up 6 bases and J gave up 7 bases, with 13 bases separating them. CDR1 and CDR2 (germline): SGHTA, FQGTGA. This CDR3 comprises 14 residues. The chain's CDR3 is CASSLMGRNSPLHF. The CDR3 coding sequence is TGTGCCAGCAGTCTAATGGGGCGGAATTCACCCCTCCACTTT.

The genes are TRBV5-1 and TRBJ1-6; 7 bases agree with TRBD1. J gave up 7 bases and V 4 bases, and 14 bases lay outside the gene matches. Germline V gene lookup returns CDR1 SGHRS and CDR2 YFSETQ. The CDR3 sequence is 17 residues long. Here the CDR3 DNA reads TGCGCCAGCAGCCTACGAGACGGAGGACAGGCAAATTCACCCCTCCACTTT. The encoded protein is CASSLRDGGQANSPLHF.

The chain employs TRBV5-1 and TRBJ2-5; the D gene could be TRBD1 or TRBD2 (5 bases each). CDR1 is SGHRS and CDR2 is YFSETQ in the germline V gene. V was clipped by 4 bases and J by 5 bases, with 15 bases between them. This CDR3 is 14 amino acids long. As DNA, the CDR3 is TGCGCCAGCAGCGAAGGGACGGGCGAGGAGACCCAGTACTTC. Its protein product is CASSEGTGEETQYF.

This clonotype was picked up a small number of times. The chain has TRBV5-1 and TRBJ2-7; D is possibly TRBD1 (6 bases). The V gene lost 4 bases and the J gene lost 2 bases, with 16 bases spanning the gap. This CDR3 is built from 15 residues. Looked up from germline, CDR1 is SGHRS and CDR2 is YFSETQ. CDR3 loop: CASSPDRQQPYEQYF. DNA of the CDR3: TGCGCCAGCAGCCCCGACAGGCAGCAACCCTACGAGCAGTACTTC. Using reference TRBV5-1 and TRBJ2-7 for the parts outside the CDR3, the full variable domain is KAGVTQTPRYLIKTRGQQVTLSCSPISGHRSVSWYQQTPGQGLQFLFEYFSETQRNKGNFPGRFSGRQFSNSRSEMNVSTLELGDSALYLCASSPDRQQPYEQYFGPGTRLTVT.

This sequence joins TRBV11-2 and TRBJ2-2; D uncertain. The CDR3 totals 16 residues. Looked up from germline, CDR1 is SGHAT and CDR2 is FQNNGV. Deletions cut 2 bases from V and 7 bases from J, with 17 bases between. The CDR3 region is CASSLILAAAGGELFF. The CDR3 DNA sequence: TGTGCCAGCAGCTTAATCTTGGCTGCGGCCGGCGGGGAGCTGTTTTTT.

This clonotype was picked up a small number of times. The V and J genes are TRBV4-3 and TRBJ1-2; a possible D gene is TRBD1 (5 bases). The CDR3 runs 14 residues. Trimming took 1 base from V and 2 from J, leaving 8 bases between them. Germline assignment: CDR1 LGHNA and CDR2 YSLEER. Written as DNA, the CDR3 is TGCGCCAGCAGCCAAGGACAGCTAAACTATGGCTACACCTTC. Protein: CASSQGQLNYGYTF.